This is a list of T cell receptor beta chains from one sample in a study of blood T cell repertoires in COVID-19. Using immunoSEQ multiplex PCR, the repertoire was profiled, and TCRdb retains in-frame clones only, with some absent. Among about 190,000 clones listed, roughly 90% were seen once. The sample taken for sequencing was peripheral blood. These receptors were obtained from a middle-aged man with acute or convalescent COVID-19. The CDR3 runs from the conserved cysteine through the conserved F or W. A D gene is named only where the DNA matches it firmly. Rows give clone size only sometimes, using once, few, many, or a class for an expanded clone.

D | J | size | V | CDR3 | DNA
. | TRBJ1-1 | . | TRBV6-5 | CASSYSNRVNTEAFF | TGTGCCAGCAGTTACTCGAACCGGGTGAACACTGAAGCTTTCTTT
. | TRBJ2-7 | once | TRBV29-1 | CSVADYEQYF | TGCAGCGTGGCGGACTACGAGCAGTACTTC
. | TRBJ2-7 | . | TRBV5-1 | CASSSQPSGSYEQYF | TGCGCCAGCAGCTCCCAACCGAGCGGGTCCTACGAGCAGTACTTC
. | TRBJ2-5 | . | TRBV5-6 | CASSLFYTTQATPGETQYF | TGTGCCAGCAGCTTGTTTTATACTACCCAGGCTACTCCAGGGGAGACCCAGTACTTC
. | TRBJ2-1 | . | TRBV6-5 | CASSFTSFPYNEQFF | TGTGCCAGCAGCTTCACTAGTTTCCCCTACAATGAGCAGTTCTTC
TRBD1 | TRBJ2-1 | . | TRBV13 | CASSTYSGTGVNEQFF | TGTGCCAGCAGCACCTATTCCGGGACAGGGGTCAATGAGCAGTTCTTC
TRBD1 | TRBJ2-7 | . | TRBV5-4 | CASSLQGAVEQYF | TGTGCCAGCAGCTTGCAGGGGGCAGTCGAGCAGTACTTC
TRBD2 | TRBJ2-1 | . | TRBV7-2 | CASRSGGTSYNEQFF | TGTGCCAGCAGGTCGGGAGGAACCTCCTACAATGAGCAGTTCTTC
. | TRBJ1-1 | once | TRBV7-2 | CASSRRQVLDTEAFF | TGTGCCAGCAGTCGAAGACAGGTCCTGGACACTGAAGCTTTCTTT
. | TRBJ2-3 | . | TRBV14 | CASSQDSSENTDTQYF | TGTGCCAGCAGCCAAGATTCAAGCGAGAACACAGATACGCAGTATTTT
. | TRBJ2-1 | . | TRBV15 | CATSGENADRWYYNEQFF | TGTGCCACCAGCGGGGAGAACGCAGACAGGTGGTACTACAATGAGCAGTTCTTC
. | TRBJ1-5 | . | TRBV18 | CASSRGGQPQHF | TGTGCCAGCTCCCGGGGTGGTCAGCCCCAGCATTTT
. | TRBJ2-2 | few | TRBV5-1 | CASSLGFGAGNTGELFF | TGCGCCAGCAGCTTGGGGTTTGGGGCAGGGAACACCGGGGAGCTGTTTTTT
. | TRBJ2-5 | . | TRBV24-1 | CATSEGGVFGRAYQETQYF | TGTGCCACCAGTGAGGGGGGAGTCTTCGGGCGGGCTTACCAAGAGACCCAGTACTTC
. | TRBJ2-1 | . | TRBV20-1 | CSATDSVEQFF | TGCAGTGCTACGGACTCGGTTGAGCAGTTCTTC
. | TRBJ2-1 | once | TRBV28 | CASSPPRDGNEQFF | TGTGCCAGCAGTCCGCCCAGGGATGGCAATGAGCAGTTCTTC
. | TRBJ1-1 | few | TRBV11-3 | CASSSTGGGEAFF | TGTGCCAGCAGCTCGACAGGTGGGGGTGAAGCTTTCTTT
. | TRBJ2-1 | . | TRBV5-1 | CASSLDSYNEQFF | TGCGCCAGCAGCTTGGACAGTTACAATGAGCAGTTCTTC
. | TRBJ2-5 | . | TRBV15 | CATSSQGLETQYF | TGTGCCACCAGTTCACAGGGCTTGGAGACCCAGTACTTC
. | TRBJ1-2 | . | TRBV6-1 | CASSDGGARGNYGYTF | TGTGCCAGCAGTGATGGTGGGGCAAGGGGAAACTATGGCTACACCTTC
. | TRBJ1-2 | . | TRBV4-1 | CASSQDRADNYGYTF | TGCGCCAGCAGCCAAGACAGGGCGGATAACTATGGCTACACCTTC
TRBD1 | TRBJ1-1 | . | TRBV27 | CASSRPGTGSEAFF | TGTGCCAGCAGTCGTCCCGGGACAGGCTCTGAAGCTTTCTTT
TRBD1 | TRBJ1-4 | . | TRBV28 | CASSLDRGREKLFF | TGTGCCAGCAGTCTAGACAGGGGTCGGGAAAAACTGTTTTTT
TRBD1 | TRBJ1-2 | . | TRBV9 | CASSVGTGGYTNYGYTF | TGTGCCAGCAGCGTGGGGACAGGGGGCTATACTAACTATGGCTACACCTTC
. | TRBJ2-1 | . | TRBV27 | CASRSYNEQFF | TGTGCCAGCAGGAGCTACAATGAGCAGTTCTTC
. | TRBJ2-1 | . | TRBV5-1 | CATSRWVREEQFF | TGCGCCACCAGTCGTTGGGTACGGGAAGAGCAGTTCTTC
TRBD2 | TRBJ2-7 | . | TRBV10-3 | CAISPARGGVGREQYF | TGTGCCATCAGTCCCGCCCGGGGGGGCGTGGGTCGCGAGCAGTACTTC
. | TRBJ2-1 | . | TRBV27 | CASSLTNVAGYYNEQFF | TGTGCCAGCAGTTTGACCAATGTTGCGGGATACTACAATGAGCAGTTCTTC
. | TRBJ2-2 | . | TRBV18 | CASSPQFQGPITGELFF | TGTGCCAGCTCACCCCAGTTCCAGGGCCCGATCACCGGGGAGCTGTTTTTT